The rows below give T cell receptor beta chains drawn from one sample of a study of blood T cell repertoires in COVID-19. Generated by immunoSEQ multiplex PCR, the TCRdb table keeps only in-frame clones and is missing some. Among about 46,000 clones listed, roughly 90% were seen once. The sample was peripheral blood. The receptors come from a man in his fifties with acute or convalescent COVID-19. Each CDR3 is given without its conserved first and last residue.

>TRBJ2-3|TRBV30
AWRRSGGPYTDTQY
>TRBJ2-3|TRBV5-1
ASSLGTSWDTQY
>TRBJ2-7|TRBV6-6
ASRTGGAPYEQY
>TRBJ1-5|TRBV24-1
ATSGAGNQPQH
>TRBJ1-1|TRBV30
AWSVGQGFTEAF
>TRBJ1-1|TRBV10-3
AISGGTGETEAF
>TRBJ1-1|TRBV9
ASSVVGDTEAF
>TRBJ1-2|TRBV5-4
ASSFGQGGGYT
>TRBJ2-7|TRBV4-1
ASSDRTGAYEQY
>TRBJ2-7|TRBV7-2
ASSLGLAGADEQY
>TRBJ1-2|TRBV18
ASSPRQGVGYT
>TRBJ1-5|TRBV19
ARAASATGQGPQH
>TRBJ1-5|TRBV19
ASSKRTVAQPQH
>TRBJ1-2|TRBV7-8
ASSLETVRGTYGYT
>TRBJ2-3|TRBV5-1
ASSLGGVGTDTQY
>TRBJ1-1|TRBV12-5
ASGLPPRTGIEAF
>TRBJ1-1|TRBV20-1
SAVMNTEAF
>TRBJ1-2|TRBV2
ASLGGANYGYT
>TRBJ2-3|TRBV5-8
ASSQVGAGRTDTQY
>TRBJ2-5|TRBV7-8
ASSLVTSGVETQY
>TRBJ1-1|TRBV18
ASSPPQEGVTTEAF
>TRBJ2-5|TRBV9
ASSVAISGSARETQY
>TRBJ1-2|TRBV30
AWSVQGDGYT
>TRBJ2-3|TRBV6-2/TRBV6-3
ASSSWTGPPDTQY
>TRBJ2-2|TRBV2
ASSQAGTAAGELF
>TRBJ1-3|TRBV24-1
ATSDPQGSGNTIY
>TRBJ1-1|TRBV5-1
ASSLAGGGDTEAF
>TRBJ1-2|TRBV24-1
ATSDRQDNQGGRYGYT
>TRBJ1-6|TRBV3-1/TRBV3-2
ASSQGRGYSPLH
>TRBJ2-3|TRBV29-1
SVEWGGFTDTQY
>TRBJ2-3|TRBV5-1
ASSLTSPDTQY
>TRBJ2-7|TRBV11-2
ASSRPGQGAYEQY
>TRBJ1-2|TRBV19
ASSSKQGAANYGYT
>TRBJ2-1|TRBV5-1
ASSLAGGADNEQF
>TRBJ1-3|TRBV30
AWGNTGGGNTIY
>TRBJ1-2|TRBV18
ASSPLGQGPTNYGYT
>TRBJ2-2|TRBV5-1
ASSLNSGRTTGELF
>TRBJ2-3|TRBV7-9
ASSLGEADTQY
>TRBJ2-1|TRBV2
ASSVLDSVSEQF
>TRBJ2-1|TRBV6-5
ASSFSSGEVSGEQF
>TRBJ2-5|TRBV7-2
ASSPGRSGGQETQY
>TRBJ1-1|TRBV10-3
AISAGTAEAF
>TRBJ1-3|TRBV6-4
ASRFLGGNTIY
>TRBJ1-1|TRBV28
ASSLPIDRALSPNGAF
>TRBJ2-7|TRBV28
ASSSPGQSYEQY
>TRBJ1-2|TRBV6-5
ASSLQNTNYGYT
>TRBJ2-4|TRBV2
ASGVPGNIQY
>TRBJ2-7|TRBV10-2
ASSEWDRGNIYEQY
>TRBJ1-1|TRBV30
AWSLGTGDFTEAF
>TRBJ1-5|TRBV19
ASSIQGYGQPQH
>TRBJ2-1|TRBV11-2
ASSSPGLAGGPNYNEQF
>TRBJ1-1|TRBV18
ASSRGPSVEAF
>TRBJ2-6|TRBV20-1
SASPGTSGANVLT
>TRBJ2-3|TRBV19
ASSPQAGSTDTQY
>TRBJ2-7|TRBV3-1/TRBV3-2
ASSQVNRAEQY
>TRBJ1-1|TRBV28
ASIEGASRGREAF
>TRBJ2-1|TRBV7-2
ASSLEPSGPDKF
>TRBJ1-2|TRBV6-5
ASLGQGLLAPSKT
>TRBJ1-2|TRBV24-1
ATSRSGYGYT